This record concerns one T cell receptor beta chain sequence. With V trimmed by 3 bases and J by 2 bases, 7 bases remained unmatched. The CDR3 has 15 amino acids. Germline CDR1 reads MDHEN; CDR2 reads SYDVKM. Profiling relied on immunoSEQ multiplex PCR, and the TCRdb table lists in-frame clones only, not all of them. The sample records approximately 290,000 clones, approximately 83% being singletons. The data were taken from a study of blood T cell repertoires in COVID-19. The source material was PBMCs or T cells enriched from blood (not recorded which). J is TRBJ2-7 and V is TRBV28; 7 bases are shared with TRBD1. This TCR was recovered from a woman aged 25 to 39 who had recovered from COVID-19. The CDR3 sequence: CASSFKGAYAYEQYF. CDR3 nucleotide sequence: TGTGCCAGCAGTTTCAAGGGGGCCTATGCCTACGAGCAGTACTTC.